The clone carrying this T cell receptor (beta chain) is labeled as medium-sized. No antigen is known for it. Time point indicated: week 35, safety follow-up. Each dose delivered 300 ug of mutant IDH1 20-mer peptide subcutaneously with imiquimod. This sample was included in a study of a mutant IDH1 vaccine in newly diagnosed glioma. Study information: Patients got their first vaccination 4-6 weeks after radiotherapy alone, or with temozolomide cycles.

Here immunoSEQ multiplex PCR was the method, and the copy in TCRdb shows in-frame clones only, minus some. Of tens of thousands of clones listed, about 79% are singletons. Trimming stripped 5 bases from V and 7 bases from J, with 12 bases between. CDR3 length equals 13 residues. Germline V gives CDR1 LNHDA, CDR2 SQIVND (reference sequence). J is TRBJ1-5 and V is TRBV19; D remains unclear. The source of this sequence is a man aged 35-49 years with glioma. The material sequenced was PBMCs, taken from a glioma patient whose treatment included an IDH1 peptide vaccine. The CDR3, as DNA: TGTGCCAGTAGTCCGACCTGGAACCAGCCCCAGCATTTT. Its protein product is CASSPTWNQPQHF.